What follows is one TCR beta chain and its context. Followed longitudinally, the Seattle patients had been enrolled during active infection. Authors' processing steps: Amplification with reference gene primers provided the estimates of nucleated cell counts. Clones were read by immunoSEQ multiplex PCR, and TCRdb kept only the in-frame ones, dropping some. That table supplies the V and J calls and clone size; D and trimming were determined from the DNA. The sample has 150,000 to 170,000 clones; 65% to 90% are singletons. The sample belongs to a study of blood T cell repertoires in COVID-19. Turning to the study itself: Donors in the United States, Italy and Spain gave samples during acute or convalescent COVID-19. From T cells, B-cell-depleted T cells, or PBMCs came the material, which was cDNA or gDNA.

The CDR3 is made up of 14 amino acids. Germline CDR1 reads SGHVS; CDR2 reads FQNEAQ. Trimming cost V 0 bases and J 2 bases, with 8 bases left between them. This sequence joins TRBV7-8 and TRBJ2-7; D gene uncertain. The sequence came from a woman aged 60 to 75 with COVID-19, enrolled during active disease. The specimen sequenced was peripheral blood. The CDR3 sequence is CASSLAVGAYEQYV. The DNA for the CDR3 is TGTGCCAGCAGCTTAGCGGTTGGAGCCTACGAGCAGTACGTC.